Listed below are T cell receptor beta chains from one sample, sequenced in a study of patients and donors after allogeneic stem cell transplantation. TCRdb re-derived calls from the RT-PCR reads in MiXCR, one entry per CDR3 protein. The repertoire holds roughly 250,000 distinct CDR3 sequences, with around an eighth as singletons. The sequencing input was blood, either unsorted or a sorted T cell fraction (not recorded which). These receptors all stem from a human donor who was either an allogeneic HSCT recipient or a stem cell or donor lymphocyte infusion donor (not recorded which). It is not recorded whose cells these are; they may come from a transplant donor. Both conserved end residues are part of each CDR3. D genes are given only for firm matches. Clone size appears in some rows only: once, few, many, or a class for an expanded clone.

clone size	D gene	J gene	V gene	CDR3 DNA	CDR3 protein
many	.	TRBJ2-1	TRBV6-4	TGTGCCAGCAGTTCGGGGGGCGAATACAATGAGCAGTTCTTC	CASSSGGEYNEQFF
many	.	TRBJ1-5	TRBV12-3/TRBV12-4	TGTGCCAGCAGTTTAGCGGGCAGGGAGAAACCCCAGCATTTT	CASSLAGREKPQHF
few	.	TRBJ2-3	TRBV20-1	TGCAGTGCTAGTTCCGGGGCGGGCACAGATACGCAGTATTTT	CSASSGAGTDTQYF
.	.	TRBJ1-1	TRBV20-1	TGCAGTGCTAGAGATATGGGGGTAGACACTGAAGCTTTCTTT	CSARDMGVDTEAFF
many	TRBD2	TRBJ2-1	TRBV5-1	TGCGCCAGCAGCGCCGCCGGGACTAGCGGGGACAATGAGCAGTTCTTC	CASSAAGTSGDNEQFF
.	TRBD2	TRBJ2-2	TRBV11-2	TGTGCCAGCAGCCCTGGGACGGGAGGCACCGGGGAGCTGTTTTTT	CASSPGTGGTGELFF
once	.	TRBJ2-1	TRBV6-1	TGTGCCAGCAGCTCCGGGAGAAACTACAATGAGCAGTTCTTC	CASSSGRNYNEQFF
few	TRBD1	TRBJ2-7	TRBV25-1	TGTGCCAGCAGTGAGTCCGGGACAGGGCGTACCTACGAGCAGTACTTC	CASSESGTGRTYEQYF
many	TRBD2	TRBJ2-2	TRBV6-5	TGTGCCAGCAGTTACTCAGCTAGCGGGAGAGCCGGGGAGCTGTTTTTT	CASSYSASGRAGELFF
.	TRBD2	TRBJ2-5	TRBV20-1	TGCAGTGCTAGGGCTAGGACTAGCAAGGAGACCCAGTACTTC	CSARARTSKETQYF
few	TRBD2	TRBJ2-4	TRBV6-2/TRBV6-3	TGTGCCAGCTGCCGGGAGGTAGTAGACATTCAGTACTTC	CASCREVVDIQYF
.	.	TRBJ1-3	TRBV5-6	TGTGCCAGCAGCTTGGTTGGCCTGACAGACTTTCCTTCCTCTGGAAACACCATATATTTT	CASSLVGLTDFPSSGNTIYF
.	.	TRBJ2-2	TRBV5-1	TGCGCCAGCAGCCCGACAGAGCGGCGCCAGGCCGGGGAGCTGTTTTTT	CASSPTERRQAGELFF
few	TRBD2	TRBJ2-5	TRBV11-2	TGTGCCAGCAGCTTAGCGGGACTACCCGAGACCCAGTACTTC	CASSLAGLPETQYF
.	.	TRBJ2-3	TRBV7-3	TGTGCCAGCAGCTTATTACGGAACACAGATACGCAGTATTTT	CASSLLRNTDTQYF
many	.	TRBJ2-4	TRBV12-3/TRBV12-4	TGTGCCAGCAGTTTTGGGGGAGGAGGCAAAAACATTCAGTACTTC	CASSFGGGGKNIQYF
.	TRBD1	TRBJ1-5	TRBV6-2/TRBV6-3	TGTGCCAGCAGTTCGACAGGGACCATCAATCAGCCCCAGCATTTT	CASSSTGTINQPQHF
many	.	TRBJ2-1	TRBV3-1	TGTGCCAGCAGCCAGAACCGTCCCGAGACTACGAACAATGAGCAGTTCTTC	CASSQNRPETTNNEQFF
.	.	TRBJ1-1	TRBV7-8	TGTGCCAGCAGCTCGAGACAGAAGAACACTGAAGCTTTCTTT	CASSSRQKNTEAFF
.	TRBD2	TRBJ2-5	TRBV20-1	TGCAGTGCTCCCTTTGGGACTAGCGGGGGGGCGGTGGAGACCCAGTACTTC	CSAPFGTSGGAVETQYF
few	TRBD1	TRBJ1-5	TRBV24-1	TGTGCCACCAGTGACAAGGGACAGGGGGAGAATCAGCCCCAGCATTTT	CATSDKGQGENQPQHF
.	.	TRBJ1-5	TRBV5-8	TGTGCCAGCAGCTTTCAGGGACGGTCTAATCAGCCCCAGCATTTT	CASSFQGRSNQPQHF
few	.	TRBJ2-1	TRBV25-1	TGTGCCAGCAGTGTGGAGGGCCTCCAGTTCTTC	CASSVEGLQFF
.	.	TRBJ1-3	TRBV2	TGTGCCAGCAGTGAGTTTAACACCATATATTTT	CASSEFNTIYF
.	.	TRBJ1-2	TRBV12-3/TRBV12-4	TGTGCCAGCAGTTTAGCGCGGATAGGGGGCTACACCTTC	CASSLARIGGYTF
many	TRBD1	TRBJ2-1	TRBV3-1	TGTGCCAGCAGCCAAGTCGGACAGGACAATGAGCAGTTCTTC	CASSQVGQDNEQFF
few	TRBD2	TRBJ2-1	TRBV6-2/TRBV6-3	TGTGCCAGCGGACGAGAGACCATCACGGGGGGTATGAATGAGCAGTTCTTC	CASGRETITGGMNEQFF
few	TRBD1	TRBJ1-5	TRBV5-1	TGCGCCAGCAGCCTTGAAGAGACAGGGGGAGGGCAGCCCCAGCATTTT	CASSLEETGGGQPQHF